This T cell receptor beta chain was observed in a study of T-cell memory formation after mild COVID-19. A single count supports this clonotype. MiXCR, applied by TCRdb to the 5' RACE reads, yields one record per CDR3 protein. The profile shows a few hundred thousand distinct CDR3 sequences, approximately 16% of them singletons. This CDR3 is built from 15 residues. V lost 4 bases and J 5 bases, leaving 15 bases between the germline ends. Germline CDR1 SNHLY, CDR2 FYNNEI. The source of this sequence is a man between 18 and 29 years old who had mild COVID-19 (a few samples of this study predate the infection). Cell type and time point are not known. Sequencing was performed on PBMCs or a T cell subset sorted from them (not recorded which). V is TRBV2 and J is TRBJ2-4, with D possibly TRBD1 on 5 matching bases. CDR3 coding DNA: TGTGCCAGCAGTGTAGACAGATACCCACAAAACATTCAGTACTTC. Translation: CASSVDRYPQNIQYF.